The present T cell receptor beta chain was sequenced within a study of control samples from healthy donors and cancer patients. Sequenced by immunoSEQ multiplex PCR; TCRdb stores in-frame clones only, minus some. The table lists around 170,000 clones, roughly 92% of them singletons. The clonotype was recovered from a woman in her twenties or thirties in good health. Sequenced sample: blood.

CDR3 amino acids: CASSLTSGQETQYF. The CDR3 DNA reads as TGTGCCAGCAGCCTGACTAGCGGGCAAGAGACCCAGTACTTC. The gene calls are TRBV13 and TRBJ2-5; TRBD2 agrees at 10 bases. This CDR3 comprises 14 residues. Germline CDR1 is PRHDT and CDR2 is FYEKMQ (reference sequence). The V gene end was trimmed by 5 bases and the J gene end by 2 bases; junction bases not matched to a gene: 2. Drawing the rest from reference TRBV13 and TRBJ2-5, the complete variable domain is AAGVIQSPRHLIKEKRETATLKCYPIPRHDTVYWYQQGPGQDPQFLISFYEKMQSDKGSIPDRFSAQQFSDYHSELNMSSLELGDSALYFCASSLTSGQETQYFGPGTRLLVL.